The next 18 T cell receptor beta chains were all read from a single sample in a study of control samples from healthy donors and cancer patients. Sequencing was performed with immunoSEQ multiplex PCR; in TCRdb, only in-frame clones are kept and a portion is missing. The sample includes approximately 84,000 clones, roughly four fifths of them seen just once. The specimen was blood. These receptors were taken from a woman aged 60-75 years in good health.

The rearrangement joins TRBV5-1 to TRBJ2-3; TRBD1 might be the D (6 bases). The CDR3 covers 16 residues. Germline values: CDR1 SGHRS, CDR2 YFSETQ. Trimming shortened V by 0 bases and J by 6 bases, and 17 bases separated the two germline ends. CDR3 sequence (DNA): TGCGCCAGCAGCTTGGGACCATCCAGGGGATCCGATACGCAGTATTTT. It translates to CASSLGPSRGSDTQYF.

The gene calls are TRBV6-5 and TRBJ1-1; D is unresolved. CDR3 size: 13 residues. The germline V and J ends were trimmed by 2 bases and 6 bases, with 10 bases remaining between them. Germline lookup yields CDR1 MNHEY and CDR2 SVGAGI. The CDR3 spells CASSYDPSSEAFF. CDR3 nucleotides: TGTGCCAGCAGTTACGACCCTTCATCTGAAGCTTTCTTT.

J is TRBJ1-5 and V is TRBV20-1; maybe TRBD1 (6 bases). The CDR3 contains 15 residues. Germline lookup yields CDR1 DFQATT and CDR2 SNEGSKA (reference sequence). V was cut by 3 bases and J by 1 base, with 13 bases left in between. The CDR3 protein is CSASPYRVSNQPQHF. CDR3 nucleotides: TGCAGTGCTAGTCCTTACAGGGTAAGCAATCAGCCCCAGCATTTT.

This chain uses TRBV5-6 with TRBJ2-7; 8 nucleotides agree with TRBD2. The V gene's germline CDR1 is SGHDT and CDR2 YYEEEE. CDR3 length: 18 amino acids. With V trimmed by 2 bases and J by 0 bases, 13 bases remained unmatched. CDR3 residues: CASSLGRGPGRASYEQYF. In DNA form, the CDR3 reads TGTGCCAGCAGCTTAGGAAGGGGTCCCGGGAGGGCCTCCTACGAGCAGTACTTC.

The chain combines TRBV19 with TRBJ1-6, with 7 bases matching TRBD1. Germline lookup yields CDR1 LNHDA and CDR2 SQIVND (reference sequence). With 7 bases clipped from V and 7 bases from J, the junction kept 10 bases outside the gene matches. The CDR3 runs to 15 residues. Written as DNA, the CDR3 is TGTGCCAGTACGACCTGGGACAGCCAGAATTCACCCCTCCACTTT. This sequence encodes CASTTWDSQNSPLHF. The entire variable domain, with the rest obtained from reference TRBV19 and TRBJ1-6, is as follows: DGGITQSPKYLFRKEGQNVTLSCEQNLNHDAMYWYRQDPGQGLRLIYYSQIVNDFQKGDIAEGYSVSREKKESFPLTVTSAQKNPTAFYLCASTTWDSQNSPLHFGNGTRLTVT.

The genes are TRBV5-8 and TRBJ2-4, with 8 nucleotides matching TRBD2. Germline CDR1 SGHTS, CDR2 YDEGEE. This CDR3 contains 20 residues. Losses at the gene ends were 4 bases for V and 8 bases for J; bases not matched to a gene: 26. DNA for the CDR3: TGTGCCAGCAGCCCCAGAGAAGTGACAGGACTAGCTTTAAGCGGGGACATTCAGTACTTC. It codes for CASSPREVTGLALSGDIQYF.

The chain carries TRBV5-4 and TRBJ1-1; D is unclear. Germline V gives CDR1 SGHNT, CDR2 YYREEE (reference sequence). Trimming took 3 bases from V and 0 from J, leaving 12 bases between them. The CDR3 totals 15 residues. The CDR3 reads CASSSGEWVNTEAFF. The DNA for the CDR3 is TGTGCCAGCAGCTCCGGGGAGTGGGTGAACACTGAAGCTTTCTTT.

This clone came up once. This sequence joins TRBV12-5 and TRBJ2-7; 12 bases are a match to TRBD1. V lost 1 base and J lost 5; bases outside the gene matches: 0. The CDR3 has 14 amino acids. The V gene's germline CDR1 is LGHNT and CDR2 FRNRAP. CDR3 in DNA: TGTGCTAGTGGTTTGGGGGACAGGGGGCACGAGCAGTACTTC. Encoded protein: CASGLGDRGHEQYF.

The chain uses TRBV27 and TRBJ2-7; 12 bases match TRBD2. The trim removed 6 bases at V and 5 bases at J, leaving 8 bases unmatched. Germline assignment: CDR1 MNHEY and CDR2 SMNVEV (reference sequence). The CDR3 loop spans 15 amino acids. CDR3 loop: CASSDSGTSGHEQYF. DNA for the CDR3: TGTGCCAGCAGCGACTCTGGGACTAGCGGGCACGAGCAGTACTTC.

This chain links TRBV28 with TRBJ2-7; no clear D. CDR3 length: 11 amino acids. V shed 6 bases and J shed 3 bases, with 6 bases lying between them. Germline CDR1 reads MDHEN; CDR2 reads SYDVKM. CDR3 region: CASSRYYEQYF. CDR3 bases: TGTGCCAGCAGCCGGTACTACGAGCAGTACTTC. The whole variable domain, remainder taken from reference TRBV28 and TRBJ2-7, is DVKVTQSSRYLVKRTGEKVFLECVQDMDHENMFWYRQDPGLGLRLIYFSYDVKMKEKGDIPEGYSVSREKKERFSLILESASTNQTSMYLCASSRYYEQYFGPGTRLTVT.

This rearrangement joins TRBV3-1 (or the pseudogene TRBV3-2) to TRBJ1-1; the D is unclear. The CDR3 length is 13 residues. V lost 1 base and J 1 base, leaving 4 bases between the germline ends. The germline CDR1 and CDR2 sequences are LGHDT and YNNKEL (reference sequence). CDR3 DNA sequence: TGTGCCAGCAGCCAAGGGGGGAACACTGAAGCTTTCTTT. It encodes CASSQGGNTEAFF.

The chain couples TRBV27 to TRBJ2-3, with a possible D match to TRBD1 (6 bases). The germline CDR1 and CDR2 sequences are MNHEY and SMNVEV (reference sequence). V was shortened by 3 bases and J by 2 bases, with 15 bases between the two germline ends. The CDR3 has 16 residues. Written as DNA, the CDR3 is TGTGCCAGCAGTTTTGGTCAGGGGTTAAACACAGATACGCAGTATTTT. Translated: CASSFGQGLNTDTQYF.

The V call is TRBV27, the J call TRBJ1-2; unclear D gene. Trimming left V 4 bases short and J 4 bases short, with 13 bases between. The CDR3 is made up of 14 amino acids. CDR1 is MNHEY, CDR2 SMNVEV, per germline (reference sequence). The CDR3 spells CASSSFSIGYGYTF. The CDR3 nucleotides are TGTGCCAGCAGTTCCTTCTCAATCGGCTATGGCTACACCTTC.

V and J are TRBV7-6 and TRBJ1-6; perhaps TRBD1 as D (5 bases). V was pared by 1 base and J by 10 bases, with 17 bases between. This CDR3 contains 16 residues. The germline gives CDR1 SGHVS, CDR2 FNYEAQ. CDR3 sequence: CASSLGSRGTTSPLHF. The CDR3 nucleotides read TGTGCCAGCAGCTTAGGATCTAGGGGTACGACATCACCCCTCCACTTT.

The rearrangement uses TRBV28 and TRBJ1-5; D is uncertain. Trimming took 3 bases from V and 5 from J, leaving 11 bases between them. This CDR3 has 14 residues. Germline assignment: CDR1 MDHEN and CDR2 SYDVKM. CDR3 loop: CASSLGSGDQPQHF. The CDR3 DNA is TGTGCCAGCAGTTTGGGAAGCGGGGATCAGCCCCAGCATTTT.

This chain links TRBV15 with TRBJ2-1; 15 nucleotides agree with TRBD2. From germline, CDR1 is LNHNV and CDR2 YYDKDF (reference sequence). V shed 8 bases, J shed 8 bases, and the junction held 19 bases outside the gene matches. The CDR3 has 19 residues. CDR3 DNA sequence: TGTGCCACCCCCCCTCGGGGACAAACGGGACTAGCGGGGGGCGATGAGCAGTTCTTC. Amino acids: CATPPRGQTGLAGGDEQFF.

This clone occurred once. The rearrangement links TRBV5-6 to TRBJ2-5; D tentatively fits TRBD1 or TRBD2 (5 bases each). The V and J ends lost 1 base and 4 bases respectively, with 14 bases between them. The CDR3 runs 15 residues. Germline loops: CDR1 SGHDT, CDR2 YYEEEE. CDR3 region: CASSLLPPGRETQYF. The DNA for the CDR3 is TGTGCCAGCAGCTTGTTGCCCCCAGGGAGAGAGACCCAGTACTTC.

The CDR3, as DNA: TGTGCCATCAGTGAAGGTGGGAGTAGCAATGAGCAGTTCTTC. Its translation: CAISEGGSSNEQFF. V usage is TRBV10-3 and J usage is TRBJ2-1; D possibly corresponds to TRBD2 (5 bases). CDR3 length: 14 residues. Looked up from germline, CDR1 is ENHRY and CDR2 is SYGVKD. V dropped 3 bases and J dropped 6 bases, with 12 bases sitting between them.